Described below is a single T cell receptor beta chain sequence and its context. The sample originates from a study of T cells in Graves' hyperthyroidism and ophthalmopathy. The source material, RNA transcripts, was used to amplify TCR beta CDR3 regions. An initial round of RT-PCR targeting the TCR CDR3 relied on the HTBI primer set. TCRdb re-analysed the multiplex PCR reads in MiXCR, keeping a single row per CDR3 protein. The table shows 130,000 or so distinct CDR3 sequences, with approximately 20% occurring only once. Trimming took 6 bases from V and 0 from J, leaving 15 bases between them. In germline, CDR1 is MDHEN, CDR2 SYDVKM. The CDR3 length is 15 residues.

Sequencing was performed on blood. The source of this sequence is a woman aged 50 to 60 with Graves' hyperthyroidism that later progressed to Graves' ophthalmopathy. The chain is built from TRBV28 and TRBJ2-7; a weak D match, TRBD2 (5 bases). CDR3 coding DNA: TGTGCCAGCAGCGTCAGTTTAGCGCGCTCCTACGAGCAGTACTTC. Residues: CASSVSLARSYEQYF.